The following is a T cell receptor (beta chain) sequence with its context. The CDR3 covers 12 residues. Germline-derived CDR1 and CDR2 are MGHRA and YSYEKL. Trimming removed 2 bases at V and 0 bases at J, with 0 bases between. Each TCR beta library was made by quantitative 5'-RACE that incorporated molecular barcodes. One entry per CDR3 protein results from TCRdb running MiXCR on the 5' RACE reads. Here the sample spans about 200,000 distinct CDR3 sequences, around 13% being singletons. The data were obtained in a study of CD8 T cells in ankylosing spondylitis. This chain connects TRBV4-1 to TRBJ2-3; the D is unclear. The sample was blood, either unsorted or a sorted T cell fraction (not recorded which). This sequence originates from a male donor with ankylosing spondylitis or in good health (not recorded which). The DNA for the CDR3 is TGCGCCAGCAGCCAAAGCACAGATACGCAGTATTTT. Residues: CASSQSTDTQYF.